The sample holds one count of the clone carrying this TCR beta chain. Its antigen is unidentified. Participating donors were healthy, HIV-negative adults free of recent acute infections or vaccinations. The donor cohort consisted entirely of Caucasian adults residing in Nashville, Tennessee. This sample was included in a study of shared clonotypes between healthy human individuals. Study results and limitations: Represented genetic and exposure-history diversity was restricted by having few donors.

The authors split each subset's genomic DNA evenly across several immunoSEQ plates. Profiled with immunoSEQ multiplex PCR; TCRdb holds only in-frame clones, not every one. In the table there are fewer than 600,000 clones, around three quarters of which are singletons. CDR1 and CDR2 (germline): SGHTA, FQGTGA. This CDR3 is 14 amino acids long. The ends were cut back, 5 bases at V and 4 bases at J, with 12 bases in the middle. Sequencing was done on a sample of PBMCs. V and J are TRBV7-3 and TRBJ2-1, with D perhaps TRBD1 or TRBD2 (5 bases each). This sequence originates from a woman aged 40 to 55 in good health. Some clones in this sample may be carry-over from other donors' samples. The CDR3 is CASSPGAAYNEQFF. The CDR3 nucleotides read TGTGCCAGCAGCCCCGGGGCCGCGTACAATGAGCAGTTCTTC.